The clone carrying this T cell receptor (beta chain) was seen a few times. The antigen is undetermined. Hyperthyroidism patients had new diagnoses, durations under 2 months, and ages of 18 to 65. The germline V and J ends were trimmed by 5 bases and 5 bases, with 12 bases remaining between them. The CDR3 totals 13 residues. Germline-derived CDR1 and CDR2 are MNHEY and SMNVEV (reference sequence). This sample stems from a study of Graves' ophthalmopathy and Graves' hyperthyroidism. Amplification of the TCR beta CDR3 regions used RNA transcripts (as template). First-round RT-PCR employed HTBI primers, with a second-round multiplex PCR after it. TCRdb itself ran the multiplex PCR reads through MiXCR, one entry per CDR3 protein. The table records 900,000 to 1,200,000 distinct CDR3 sequences, about 40% of them present only once. General study findings and limits: At 65% to 71% sensitivity and 72% to 75% specificity, the model predicted progression of the ophthalmopathy. Blood shared most expanded thyroid clonotypes above 0.001 frequency.

Sequenced sample: peripheral blood or thyroid tissue (not recorded which). The chain has TRBV27 and TRBJ2-5; D is unresolved. The sequence came from an adult man with Graves' hyperthyroidism. CDR3 bases: TGTGCCAGCAGTAGGGCCACTCATGAGACCCAGTACTTC. Encoded protein: CASSRATHETQYF.